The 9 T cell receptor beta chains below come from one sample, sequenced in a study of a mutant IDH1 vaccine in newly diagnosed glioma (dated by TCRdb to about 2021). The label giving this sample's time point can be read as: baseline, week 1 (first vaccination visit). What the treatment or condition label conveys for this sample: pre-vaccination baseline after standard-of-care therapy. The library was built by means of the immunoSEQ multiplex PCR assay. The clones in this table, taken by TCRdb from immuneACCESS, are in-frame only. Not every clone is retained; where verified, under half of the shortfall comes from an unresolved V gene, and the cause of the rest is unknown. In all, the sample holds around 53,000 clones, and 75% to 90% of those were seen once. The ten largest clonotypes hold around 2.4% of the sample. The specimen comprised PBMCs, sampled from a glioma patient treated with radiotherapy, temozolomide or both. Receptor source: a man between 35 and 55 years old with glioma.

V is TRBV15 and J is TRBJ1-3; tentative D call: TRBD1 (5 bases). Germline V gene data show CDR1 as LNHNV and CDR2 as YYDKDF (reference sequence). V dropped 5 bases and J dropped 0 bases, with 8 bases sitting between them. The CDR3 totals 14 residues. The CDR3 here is CATSDQGSGNTIYF. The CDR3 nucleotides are TGTGCCACCAGCGACCAGGGCTCTGGAAACACCATATATTTT.

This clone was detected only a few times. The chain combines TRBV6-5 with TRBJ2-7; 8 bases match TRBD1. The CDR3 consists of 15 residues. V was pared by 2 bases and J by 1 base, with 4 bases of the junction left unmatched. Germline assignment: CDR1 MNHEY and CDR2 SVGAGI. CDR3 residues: CASSYGNRGSYEQYF. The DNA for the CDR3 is TGTGCCAGCAGTTACGGTAACAGGGGGTCCTACGAGCAGTACTTC.

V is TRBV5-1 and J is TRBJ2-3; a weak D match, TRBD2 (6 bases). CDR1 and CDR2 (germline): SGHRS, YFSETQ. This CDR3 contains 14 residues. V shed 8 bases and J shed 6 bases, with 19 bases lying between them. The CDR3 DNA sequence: TGCGCCAGTAACGCGGGGAGGATGGGGGATACGCAGTATTTT. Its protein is CASNAGRMGDTQYF. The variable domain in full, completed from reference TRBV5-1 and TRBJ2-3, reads KAGVTQTPRYLIKTRGQQVTLSCSPISGHRSVSWYQQTPGQGLQFLFEYFSETQRNKGNFPGRFSGRQFSNSRSEMNVSTLELGDSALYLCASNAGRMGDTQYFGPGTRLTVL.

CDR3 nucleotides: TGTGCCAGCAGCTTGGGGGGCGGGGGCCTCTACAATGAGCAGTTCTTC. Residues: CASSLGGGGLYNEQFF. The genes are TRBV5-4 and TRBJ2-1, with D perhaps TRBD2 (7 bases). The V end was cut by 0 bases, the J end by 3 bases, with 13 bases between. The germline gives CDR1 SGHNT, CDR2 YYREEE (reference sequence). The CDR3 consists of 16 residues. The full variable domain, rest sourced from reference TRBV5-4 and TRBJ2-1, is ETGVTQSPTHLIKTRGQQVTLRCSSQSGHNTVSWYQQALGQGPQFIFQYYREEENGRGNFPPRFSGLQFPNYSSELNVNALELDDSALYLCASSLGGGGLYNEQFFGPGTRLTVL.

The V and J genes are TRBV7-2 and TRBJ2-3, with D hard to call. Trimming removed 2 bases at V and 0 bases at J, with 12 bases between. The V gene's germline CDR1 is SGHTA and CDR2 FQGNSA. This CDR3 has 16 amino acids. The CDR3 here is CASSLKNWISTDTQYF. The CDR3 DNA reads TGTGCCAGCAGCTTAAAGAACTGGATTAGCACAGATACGCAGTATTTT.

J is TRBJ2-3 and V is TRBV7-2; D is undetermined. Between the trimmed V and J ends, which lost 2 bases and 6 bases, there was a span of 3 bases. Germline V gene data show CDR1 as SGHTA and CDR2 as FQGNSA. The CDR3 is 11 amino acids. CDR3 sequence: CASSLSDTQYF. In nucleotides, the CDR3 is TGTGCCAGCAGCTTATCGGATACGCAGTATTTT.

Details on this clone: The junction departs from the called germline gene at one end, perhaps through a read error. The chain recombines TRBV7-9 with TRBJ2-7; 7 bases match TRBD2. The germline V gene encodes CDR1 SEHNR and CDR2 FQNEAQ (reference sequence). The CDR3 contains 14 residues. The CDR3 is CASSLAREVAEQYF. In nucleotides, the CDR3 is TGTGCCAGCAGCCTAGCCCGGGAGGTAGCCGAGCAGTACTTC.

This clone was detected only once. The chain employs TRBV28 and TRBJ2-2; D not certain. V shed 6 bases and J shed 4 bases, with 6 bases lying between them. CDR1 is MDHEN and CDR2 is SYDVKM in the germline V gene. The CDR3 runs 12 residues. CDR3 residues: CASRAGTGELFF. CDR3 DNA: TGTGCCAGCAGGGCAGGCACCGGGGAGCTGTTTTTT.

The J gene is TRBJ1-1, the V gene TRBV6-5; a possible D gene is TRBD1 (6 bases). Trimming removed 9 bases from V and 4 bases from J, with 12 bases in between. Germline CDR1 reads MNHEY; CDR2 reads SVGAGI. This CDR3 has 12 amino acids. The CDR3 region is CASRRDITEAFF. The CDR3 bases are TGTGCCAGTCGACGGGACATCACTGAAGCTTTCTTT.